This T cell receptor beta chain derives from a study of CD8 T cells in Susac syndrome. Study at large: Patients with Susac syndrome, at blood draw, were therapy-naive, on corticosteroids, or on intravenous immunoglobulin alone.

Sequencing of TCR beta drew on CD8+ and CD4+ T cells from blood. Diagnostic criteria for definite or probable disease, in their recently defined form, were met by the patients with Susac syndrome. V lost 4 bases, J lost 4 bases, and 6 bases stayed unmatched. CDR3 size: 15 residues. Overall study results and limits: Within Susac syndrome CD4+ T cell repertoires, clonal expansion was not evident.

A quantity of roughly 0.5 to 1 ug RNA underwent reverse transcription using random hexamers. Each CDR3 protein is one row after TCRdb ran MiXCR on the immunoSEQ multiplex PCR reads. The table lists 110,000 to 150,000 distinct CDR3 sequences, 90% to 97% of them singletons, with over 0.075% in the top ten. To note about this clonotype: Its antigen is still unknown.

The sequence came from a human donor with Susac syndrome. V usage is TRBV12-3 or TRBV12-4 and J usage is TRBJ2-1; 8 bases match TRBD1. The source material was CD4+ T cells from PBMCs. Written as DNA, the CDR3 is TGTGCCAGCAGTTATCTGGACAGGGTGTACAATGAGCAGTTCTTC. It encodes CASSYLDRVYNEQFF.